Listed below are T cell receptor beta chains from one sample, sequenced in a study of low-dose radiotherapy and immunotherapy resistance in tumors. TCRdb passed the reads through MiXCR, listing each CDR3 protein once. The sample comprises tens of thousands of distinct CDR3 sequences, about 30% of which are singletons, and roughly 7% rests with the top ten. Sequenced material: PBMCs, taken before treatment. These receptors originate from a male donor with rectosigmoid adenocarcinoma. The CDR3 runs from the conserved cysteine through the conserved F or W. A D gene is named only where the DNA matches it firmly. Clone size appears in some rows only: once, few, many, or a class for an expanded clone.

TRBJ1-6 | few | TRBV28 | NA | CASTGFGDNSPLHF | TGTGCCAGCACGGGATTCGGGGATAATTCACCCCTCCACTTT
TRBJ2-5 | many | TRBV28 | NA | CASSTLVETQYF | TGTGCCAGCAGTACCTTAGTGGAGACCCAGTACTTC
TRBJ1-3 | many | TRBV28 | NA | CASSIPPTGSRNTIYF | TGTGCCAGCAGTATCCCCCCCACAGGGTCCAGAAACACCATATATTTT
TRBJ2-5 | many | TRBV7-6 | NA | CASRRGSLAQETQYF | TGTGCCAGCAGGAGGGGGTCACTAGCTCAAGAGACCCAGTACTTC
TRBJ2-1 | few | TRBV5-1 | NA | CASSLGRNEQFF | TGCGCCAGCAGCTTGGGACGAAATGAGCAGTTCTTC
TRBJ1-5 | NA | TRBV2 | NA | CASRAPGQYQPQHF | TGTGCCAGCAGGGCTCCTGGACAGTATCAGCCCCAGCATTTT
TRBJ2-7 | many | TRBV7-6 | TRBD2 | CASSPGGAYEQYF | TGTGCCAGCAGCCCCGGGGGGGCCTACGAGCAGTACTTC
TRBJ2-6 | many | TRBV29-1 | TRBD1 | CSVEGRQGRSGANVLTF | TGCAGCGTCGAGGGAAGACAGGGGCGCTCTGGGGCCAACGTCCTGACTTTC
TRBJ2-6 | many | TRBV10-3 | NA | CAISSEQNSGANVLTF | TGTGCCATATCTTCGGAACAAAACTCTGGGGCCAACGTCCTGACTTTC
TRBJ2-1 | many | TRBV5-5 | NA | CASSLGGDSRNEQFF | TGTGCCAGCAGCTTGGGCGGGGACTCCCGGAATGAGCAGTTCTTC
TRBJ2-1 | NA | TRBV7-8 | NA | CASSLGGSGSSYNEQFF | TGTGCCAGCAGCTTAGGGGGTAGCGGCAGCTCCTACAATGAGCAGTTCTTC
TRBJ1-5 | many | TRBV27 | NA | CASKETGNQPQHF | TGTGCCAGCAAGGAGACGGGGAATCAGCCCCAGCATTTT
TRBJ2-3 | once | TRBV29-1 | NA | CSVEDSGGRRNTQYF | TGCAGCGTTGAAGATTCGGGGGGCCGGAGGAATACGCAGTATTTT
TRBJ2-4 | many | TRBV18 | TRBD1 | CASSPSTGKNIQYF | TGTGCCAGCTCACCGTCGACAGGGAAAAACATTCAGTACTTC
TRBJ1-4 | many | TRBV3-1 | NA | CASSQDYAPSPTNEKLFF | TGTGCCAGCAGCCAAGATTATGCCCCTTCGCCAACTAATGAAAAACTGTTTTTT
TRBJ1-5 | few | TRBV10-3 | NA | CAISDGDGNQPQHF | TGTGCCATCAGTGATGGGGACGGCAATCAGCCCCAGCATTTT
TRBJ2-3 | NA | TRBV9 | NA | CASSGGGWTDTQYF | TGTGCCAGCAGCGGAGGAGGGTGGACAGATACGCAGTATTTT
TRBJ1-1 | many | TRBV15 | NA | CATSREGTLNTEAFF | TGTGCCACCAGCAGAGAGGGCACTTTGAACACTGAAGCTTTCTTT
TRBJ1-4 | once | TRBV20-1 | TRBD1 | CSASPGQVNEKLFF | TGCAGTGCTAGTCCTGGACAGGTTAATGAAAAACTGTTTTTT
TRBJ2-7 | NA | TRBV7-9 | TRBD1 | CASRLGGGSYEQYF | TGTGCCAGCAGACTAGGGGGCGGCTCCTACGAGCAGTACTTC
TRBJ2-2 | many | TRBV2 | NA | CARRAGGAFANTGELFF | TGTGCCAGAAGGGCAGGGGGGGCCTTCGCGAACACCGGGGAGCTGTTTTTT
TRBJ2-7 | many | TRBV28 | TRBD1 | CASSSATASGTGGVYEQYF | TGTGCCAGCAGTTCCGCAACCGCCTCCGGGACAGGGGGCGTTTACGAGCAGTACTTC
TRBJ2-2 | many | TRBV20-1 | NA | CSASLTSYATGELFF | TGCAGTGCTAGCCTAACTAGTTACGCGACCGGGGAGCTGTTTTTT
TRBJ2-1 | NA | TRBV10-3 | NA | CAIRPDLGEQFF | TGTGCCATCAGACCTGATCTTGGTGAGCAGTTCTTC
TRBJ2-7 | many | TRBV7-6 | NA | CASSPTWGAEQYF | TGTGCCAGCAGCCCAACCTGGGGTGCCGAGCAGTACTTC
TRBJ2-5 | NA | TRBV29-1 | TRBD1 | CSVPQGPQETQYF | TGCAGCGTGCCACAGGGGCCCCAAGAGACCCAGTACTTC
TRBJ1-5 | many | TRBV6-2/TRBV6-3 | TRBD1 | CASSDRDRHLTQHF | TGTGCCAGCAGTGACCGGGACAGGCACTTGACCCAGCATTTT
TRBJ1-5 | many | TRBV20-1 | NA | CSALDRSSPYSNQPQHF | TGCAGTGCTCTAGACAGGTCCTCCCCTTATAGCAATCAGCCCCAGCATTTT
TRBJ2-3 | many | TRBV2 | NA | CASRGLYTDTQYF | TGTGCCAGCAGGGGACTGTACACAGATACGCAGTATTTT
TRBJ2-1 | NA | TRBV9 | TRBD2 | CASSVGASGGTNEQFF | TGTGCCAGCAGCGTAGGTGCTAGCGGGGGCACCAATGAGCAGTTCTTC
TRBJ2-6 | NA | TRBV28 | NA | CAIQPPGSGANVLTF | TGTGCCATCCAGCCCCCAGGCTCTGGGGCCAACGTCCTGACTTTC
TRBJ2-2 | many | TRBV6-2/TRBV6-3 | NA | CASSYLVDLTGELFF | TGTGCCAGCAGTTACCTGGTTGATCTCACCGGGGAGCTGTTTTTT
TRBJ1-2 | NA | TRBV7-2 | TRBD1 | CASSLVRDRHYGYTF | TGTGCCAGCAGCTTAGTAAGGGACAGGCACTATGGCTACACCTTC
TRBJ2-7 | many | TRBV12-3/TRBV12-4 | TRBD2 | CASSLMASSGKSYEQYF | TGTGCCAGCAGTTTAATGGCAAGTAGCGGGAAATCCTACGAGCAGTACTTC
TRBJ2-7 | many | TRBV7-2 | NA | CASSPDSSSYEQYF | TGTGCCAGCAGCCCTGACAGTTCCTCCTACGAGCAGTACTTC
TRBJ2-5 | many | TRBV27 | TRBD2 | CASSADGLAEETQYF | TGTGCCAGCAGTGCAGACGGACTAGCGGAAGAGACCCAGTACTTC
TRBJ2-2 | once | TRBV5-1 | NA | CASSLGHQNTGELFFFFFF | NA
TRBJ2-3 | many | TRBV19 | TRBD1 | CASSNQLQGGTDTQYF | TGTGCCAGTTCAAACCAGTTGCAGGGGGGCACAGATACGCAGTATTTT
TRBJ2-7 | many | TRBV4-1 | TRBD1 | CASSPGQGDEQYF | TGCGCCAGCAGCCCGGGACAGGGAGACGAGCAGTACTTC
TRBJ1-1 | many | TRBV19 | TRBD1 | CASSTIDRGNTEAFF | TGTGCCAGTAGTACTATTGACAGGGGGAACACTGAAGCTTTCTTT
TRBJ1-2 | many | TRBV7-9 | NA | CASSPTGGLGYTF | TGTGCCAGCAGCCCGACGGGGGGCCTCGGCTACACCTTC
TRBJ2-7 | many | TRBV9 | NA | CASSPRALQIDEQYF | TGTGCCAGCAGCCCGAGGGCCTTACAGATCGACGAGCAGTACTTC